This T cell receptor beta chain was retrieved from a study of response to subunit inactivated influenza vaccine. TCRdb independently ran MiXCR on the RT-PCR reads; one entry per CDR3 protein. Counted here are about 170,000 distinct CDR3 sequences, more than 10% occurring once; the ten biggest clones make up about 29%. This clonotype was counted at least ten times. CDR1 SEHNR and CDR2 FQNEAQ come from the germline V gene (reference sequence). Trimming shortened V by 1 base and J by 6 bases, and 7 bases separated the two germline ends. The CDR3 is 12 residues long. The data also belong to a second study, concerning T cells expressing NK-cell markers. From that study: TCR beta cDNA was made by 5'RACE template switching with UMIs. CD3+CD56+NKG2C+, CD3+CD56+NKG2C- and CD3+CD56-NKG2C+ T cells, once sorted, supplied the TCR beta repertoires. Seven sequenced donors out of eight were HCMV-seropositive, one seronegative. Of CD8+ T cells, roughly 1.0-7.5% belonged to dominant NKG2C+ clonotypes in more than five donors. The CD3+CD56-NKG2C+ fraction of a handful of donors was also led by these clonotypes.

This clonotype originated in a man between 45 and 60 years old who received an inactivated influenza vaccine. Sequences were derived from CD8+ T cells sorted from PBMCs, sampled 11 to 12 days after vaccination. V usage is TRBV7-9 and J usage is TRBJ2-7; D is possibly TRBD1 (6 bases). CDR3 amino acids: CASSLGGLEQYF. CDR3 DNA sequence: TGTGCCAGCAGCTTAGGGGGGCTCGAGCAGTACTTC.